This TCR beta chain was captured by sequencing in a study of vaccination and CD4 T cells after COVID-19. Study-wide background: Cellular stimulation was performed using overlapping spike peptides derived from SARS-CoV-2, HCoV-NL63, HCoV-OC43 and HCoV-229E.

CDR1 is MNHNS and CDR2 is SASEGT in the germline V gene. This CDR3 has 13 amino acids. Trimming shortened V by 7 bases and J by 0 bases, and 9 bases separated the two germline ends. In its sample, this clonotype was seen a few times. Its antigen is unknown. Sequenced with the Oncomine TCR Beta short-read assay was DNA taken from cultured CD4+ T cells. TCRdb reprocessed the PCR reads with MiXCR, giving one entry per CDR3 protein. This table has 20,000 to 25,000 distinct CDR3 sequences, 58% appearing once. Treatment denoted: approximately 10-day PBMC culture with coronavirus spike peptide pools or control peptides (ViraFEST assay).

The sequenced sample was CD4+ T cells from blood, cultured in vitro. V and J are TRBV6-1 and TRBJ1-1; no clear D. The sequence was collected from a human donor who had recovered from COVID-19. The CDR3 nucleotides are TGTGCCAGCACTTTCTTGGTGAACACTGAAGCTTTCTTT. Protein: CASTFLVNTEAFF.